Presented here are 16 T cell receptor beta chains from one specimen sequenced in a study of T cell repertoires in cytomegalovirus infection. TCRdb fed the reads into MiXCR, producing one record per CDR3 protein. The sample lists 650,000 to 850,000 distinct CDR3 sequences; 25% to 30% were seen once. These receptors lack a known antigen. The sequencing here drew on cultured CD8+ T cells from PBMCs, taken from culture after CMV antigen stimulation. The receptors shown here come from a human donor in good health (CMV status not recorded). Some clones in this sample may be carry-over from other donors' samples.

Only a few counts were recorded for this clonotype. J is TRBJ2-4 and V is TRBV27, with D unresolved. Germline V gene sequence: CDR1 MNHEY, CDR2 SMNVEV (reference sequence). The CDR3 has 15 residues. The V and J ends lost 1 base and 0 bases respectively, with 7 bases between them. CDR3 DNA sequence: TGTGCCAGCAGTTTATATTTTGAAGCCAAAAACATTCAGTACTTC. Translated, it gives CASSLYFEAKNIQYF.

There are a few counts of this clonotype. The genes are TRBV6-8 and TRBJ2-1, with D unresolved. V was pared by 8 bases and J by 4 bases, with 18 bases between. This CDR3 is 15 amino acids long. Germline V CDR1 and CDR2: MNHGY, SAAAGT. The CDR3 here is CASGFSGYGYNEQFF. The CDR3 nucleotides read TGTGCCAGCGGCTTTAGTGGGTACGGGTACAATGAGCAGTTCTTC.

As regards this clonotype: One end of the junction does not line up with germline, which may come from a read error. The chain is built from TRBV4-1 and TRBJ2-3; D remains unclear. CDR3 length: 16 residues. Germline CDR1 is MGHRA and CDR2 is YSYEKL. The CDR3 DNA is TGTGCCAGCAGCCAAGTCCTGGTAGGGATTACAGATACGCAGTATTTT. Its translation: CASSQVLVGITDTQYF.

This chain links TRBV7-8 with TRBJ1-1, with D possibly being TRBD1 (5 bases). The CDR3 runs to 15 residues. V was trimmed by 2 bases and J by 4 bases, leaving 14 bases between them. Germline V gene lookup returns CDR1 SGHVS and CDR2 FQNEAQ. Here the CDR3 reads CASSLWSRVVTEAFF. The CDR3 coding sequence is TGTGCCAGCAGCTTATGGAGCAGGGTGGTCACTGAAGCTTTCTTT.

This chain links TRBV12-3 or TRBV12-4 with TRBJ2-3, with 8 bases identical to TRBD2. The J segment lost 4 bases and the V segment lost 6 bases, leaving 6 bases of the junction unmatched. This CDR3 region has 14 residues. The CDR3: CASRELAEPDTQYF. In DNA, the CDR3 is TGTGCCAGCAGGGAACTAGCGGAACCAGATACGCAGTATTTT.

This clonotype was recorded many times. The chain carries TRBV7-8 and TRBJ2-4; 7 bases are a match to TRBD2. This CDR3 contains 18 residues. From germline, CDR1 is SGHVS and CDR2 FQNEAQ. The V gene end was trimmed by 2 bases and the J gene end by 1 base; junction bases not matched to a gene: 11. CDR3 nucleotides: TGTGCCAGCAGCTTAAGTAGAATTCGCGGGGGTGCCAAAAACATTCAGTACTTC. It specifies CASSLSRIRGGAKNIQYF.

The genes are TRBV6-6 and TRBJ1-1, with TRBD1 matching over 10 bases. Germline loops: CDR1 MNHNY, CDR2 SVGAGI (reference sequence). V lost 0 bases, J lost 7 bases, and 11 bases stayed unmatched. The CDR3 sequence is 17 residues long. The CDR3 DNA reads TGTGCCAGCAGTTACTCGAGTGGACAGGGGGTGACGCTTGAAGCTTTCTTT. Translation gives CASSYSSGQGVTLEAFF.

This clonotype was seen only a few times. The chain combines TRBV19 with TRBJ1-5; D gene uncertain. Trimming took off 3 bases at V and 0 bases at J, with 9 bases between the two ends. This CDR3 has 15 residues. CDR1 LNHDA and CDR2 SQIVND come from the germline V gene (reference sequence). Here the CDR3 reads CASSMGVYSNQPQHF. Written as DNA, the CDR3 is TGTGCCAGTAGTATGGGCGTCTATAGCAATCAGCCCCAGCATTTT.

The chain recombines TRBV7-6 with TRBJ2-3; D possibly uses TRBD1 or TRBD2 (6 bases each). Trimming stripped 1 base from V and 0 bases from J, with 14 bases between. Germline loops: CDR1 SGHVS, CDR2 FNYEAQ. This CDR3 region has 17 residues. Here the CDR3 reads CASSLGLSGASTDTQYF. DNA for the CDR3: TGTGCCAGCAGCTTAGGGCTGTCGGGGGCGAGCACAGATACGCAGTATTTT.

This clonotype was counted at least ten times. The V gene is TRBV11-1, the J gene TRBJ2-3, with a tentative D call TRBD1 (5 bases). V lost 1 base and J 2 bases, leaving 10 bases between the germline ends. The CDR3 runs 15 residues. Germline CDR1 SGHAT, CDR2 FQDESV (reference sequence). CDR3 protein: CASSLEGANTDTQYF. The CDR3 DNA follows: TGTGCCAGCAGCTTAGAAGGGGCGAACACAGATACGCAGTATTTT.

The V gene is TRBV5-6, the J gene TRBJ2-4; TRBD1 is a possible D gene (6 bases). CDR3 length: 16 amino acids. CDR1 is SGHDT, CDR2 YYEEEE, per germline. V was pared by 4 bases and J by 4 bases, with 18 bases between. CDR3 sequence reads: CASSPEWGQGKNIQYF. The CDR3 DNA is TGTGCCAGCAGCCCGGAGTGGGGACAAGGAAAAAACATTCAGTACTTC.

The rearrangement links TRBV7-6 to TRBJ2-4; D is possibly TRBD1 or TRBD2 (6 bases each). The CDR3 is 16 amino acids. Germline lookup yields CDR1 SGHVS and CDR2 FNYEAQ. V gave up 5 bases and J gave up 3 bases, with 17 bases separating them. CDR3 nucleotides: TGTGCCAGCAGCCCCCGGGGGCTTGGGGTCAAAAACATTCAGTACTTC. This gives the protein CASSPRGLGVKNIQYF.

This clonotype was observed a handful of times. The J gene is TRBJ1-2, the V gene TRBV7-8; 9 bases line up with TRBD1. V lost 0 bases and J lost 4; bases outside the gene matches: 6. Germline values: CDR1 SGHVS, CDR2 FQNEAQ. The CDR3 length is 16 residues. CDR3 sequence (DNA): TGTGCCAGCAGCTTAGCGCCGACAGGGGGAACCTATGGCTACACCTTC. It is translated as CASSLAPTGGTYGYTF.

The chain employs TRBV19 and TRBJ1-2; 7 nucleotides line up with TRBD1. Germline lookup yields CDR1 LNHDA and CDR2 SQIVND (reference sequence). The CDR3 contains 15 residues. Trimming at V came to 6 bases and at J to 8 bases, leaving 15 bases not matched to a gene. CDR3 in DNA: TGTGCCAGTAGCCGGACAGGTTGGGATCCTTGGGGCTACACCTTC. It yields the protein CASSRTGWDPWGYTF.

This clonotype has only a few counts. The rearrangement links TRBV29-1 to TRBJ1-1, with 7 bases identical to TRBD1. Looked up from germline, CDR1 is SQVTM and CDR2 is ANQGSEA. Trimming removed 7 bases from V and 4 bases from J; junction bases left unmatched: 12. The CDR3 extends over 14 amino acids. The CDR3 here is CSANRGSQGTEAFF. CDR3 sequence (DNA): TGCAGCGCCAACAGGGGCTCTCAGGGCACTGAAGCTTTCTTT.

This clonotype is a singleton in its sample. In DNA form, the CDR3 reads TGTGCCAGCAGTAATAGGACTAGTCGGTTCTTC. It is translated as CASSNRTSRFF. The gene calls are TRBV6-6 and TRBJ2-1; TRBD2 agrees at 7 bases. Germline V gives CDR1 MNHNY, CDR2 SVGAGI (reference sequence). The CDR3 contains 11 residues. The V segment lost 5 bases and the J segment 15 bases; nucleotides outside the gene matches: 7.